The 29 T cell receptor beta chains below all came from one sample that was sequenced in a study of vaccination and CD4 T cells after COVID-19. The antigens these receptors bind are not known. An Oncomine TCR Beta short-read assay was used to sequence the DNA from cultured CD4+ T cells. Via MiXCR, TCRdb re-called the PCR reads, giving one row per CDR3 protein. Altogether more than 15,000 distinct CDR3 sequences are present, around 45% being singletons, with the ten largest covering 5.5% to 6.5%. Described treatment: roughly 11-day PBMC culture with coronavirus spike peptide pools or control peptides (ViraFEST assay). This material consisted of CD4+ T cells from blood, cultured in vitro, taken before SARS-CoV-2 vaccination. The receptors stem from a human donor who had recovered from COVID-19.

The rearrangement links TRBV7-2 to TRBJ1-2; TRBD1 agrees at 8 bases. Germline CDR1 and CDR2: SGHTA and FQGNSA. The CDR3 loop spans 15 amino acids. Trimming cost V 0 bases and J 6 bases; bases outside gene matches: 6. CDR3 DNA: TGTGCCAGCAGCTTAGCTCAGGGGGCTCGGAATGGCTACACCTTC. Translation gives CASSLAQGARNGYTF.

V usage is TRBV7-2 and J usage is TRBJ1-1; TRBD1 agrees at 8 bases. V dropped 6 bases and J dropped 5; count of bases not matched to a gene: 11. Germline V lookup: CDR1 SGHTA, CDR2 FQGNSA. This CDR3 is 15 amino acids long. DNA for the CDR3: TGTGCCAGCAGTTATACAGGGGGGGGTGAAACTGAAGCTTTCTTT. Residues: CASSYTGGGETEAFF.

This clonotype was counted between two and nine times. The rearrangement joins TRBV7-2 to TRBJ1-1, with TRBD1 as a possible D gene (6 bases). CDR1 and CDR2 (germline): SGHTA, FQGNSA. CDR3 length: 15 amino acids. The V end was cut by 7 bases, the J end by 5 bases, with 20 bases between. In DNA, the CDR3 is TGTGCCAGCAATCCCCGGGGGCAGGAAAGGACTGAAGCTTTCTTT. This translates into CASNPRGQERTEAFF.

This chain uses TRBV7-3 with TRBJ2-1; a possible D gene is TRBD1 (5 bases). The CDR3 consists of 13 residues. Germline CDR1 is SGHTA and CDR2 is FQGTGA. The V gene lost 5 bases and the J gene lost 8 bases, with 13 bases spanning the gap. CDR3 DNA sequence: TGTGCCAGCAGCCCGACCTGGGGCGATGAGCAGTTCTTC. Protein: CASSPTWGDEQFF.

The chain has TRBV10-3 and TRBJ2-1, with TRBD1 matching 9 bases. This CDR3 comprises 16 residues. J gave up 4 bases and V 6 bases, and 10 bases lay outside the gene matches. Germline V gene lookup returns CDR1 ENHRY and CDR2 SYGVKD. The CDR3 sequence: CAISRDRVPLYNEQFF. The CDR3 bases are TGTGCCATCAGCCGGGACAGGGTCCCCCTTTACAATGAGCAGTTCTTC.

Here the CDR3 reads CSGQWNYGYTF. CDR3 sequence (DNA): TGCAGCGGACAGTGGAACTATGGCTACACCTTC. The chain has TRBV29-1 and TRBJ1-2; tentative D call: TRBD1 (5 bases). The V and J ends lost 7 bases and 2 bases respectively, with 8 bases between them. The length of the CDR3 is 11 residues. The germline V gene encodes CDR1 SQVTM and CDR2 ANQGSEA.

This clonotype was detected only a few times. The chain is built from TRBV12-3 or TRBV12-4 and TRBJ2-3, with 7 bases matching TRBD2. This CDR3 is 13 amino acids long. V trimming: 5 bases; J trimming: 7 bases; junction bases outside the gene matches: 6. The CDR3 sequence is CASSTSLAYTQYF. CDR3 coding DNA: TGTGCCAGCAGTACATCACTAGCGTATACGCAGTATTTT.

The CDR3 spells CASSFAGGYEETQYF. In DNA form, the CDR3 reads TGTGCCAGCAGCTTCGCGGGGGGGTACGAAGAGACCCAGTACTTC. The gene calls are TRBV7-9 and TRBJ2-5; the match to TRBD2 covers 9 bases. The CDR3 is 15 amino acids. Germline V gene lookup returns CDR1 SEHNR and CDR2 FQNEAQ (reference sequence). V shed 3 bases and J 3 bases; nucleotides not matched to a gene: 5.

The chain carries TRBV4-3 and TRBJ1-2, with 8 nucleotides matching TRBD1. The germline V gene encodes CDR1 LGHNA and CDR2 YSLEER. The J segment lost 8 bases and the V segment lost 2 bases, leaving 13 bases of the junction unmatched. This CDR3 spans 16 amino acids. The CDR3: CASSQLGGQGAYGYTF. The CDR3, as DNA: TGCGCCAGCAGCCAACTCGGAGGGCAGGGGGCCTACGGCTACACCTTC.

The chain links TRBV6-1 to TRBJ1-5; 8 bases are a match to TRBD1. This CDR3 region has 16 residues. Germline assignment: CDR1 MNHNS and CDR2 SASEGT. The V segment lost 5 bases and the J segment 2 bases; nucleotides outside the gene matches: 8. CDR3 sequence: CASSTRQGRGNQPQHF. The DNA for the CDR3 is TGTGCCAGCAGTACACGACAGGGGAGAGGCAATCAGCCCCAGCATTTT.

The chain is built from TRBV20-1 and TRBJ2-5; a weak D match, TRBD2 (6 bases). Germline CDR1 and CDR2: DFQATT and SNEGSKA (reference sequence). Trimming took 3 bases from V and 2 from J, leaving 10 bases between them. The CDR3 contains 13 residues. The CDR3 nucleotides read TGCAGTGCTAGGTCGGGAGTACAAGAGACCCAGTACTTC. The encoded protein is CSARSGVQETQYF.

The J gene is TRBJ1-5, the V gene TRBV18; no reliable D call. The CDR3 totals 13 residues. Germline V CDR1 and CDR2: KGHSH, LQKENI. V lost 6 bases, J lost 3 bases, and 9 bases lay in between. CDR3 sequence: CASSSQINQPQHF. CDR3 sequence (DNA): TGTGCCAGCTCCTCACAGATCAATCAGCCCCAGCATTTT.

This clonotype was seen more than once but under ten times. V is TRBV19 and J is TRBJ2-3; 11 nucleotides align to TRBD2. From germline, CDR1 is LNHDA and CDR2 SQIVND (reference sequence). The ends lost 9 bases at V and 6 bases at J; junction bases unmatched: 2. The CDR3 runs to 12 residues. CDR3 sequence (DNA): TGTGCCAGCGGGACTAGCGGTGATACGCAGTATTTT. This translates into CASGTSGDTQYF.

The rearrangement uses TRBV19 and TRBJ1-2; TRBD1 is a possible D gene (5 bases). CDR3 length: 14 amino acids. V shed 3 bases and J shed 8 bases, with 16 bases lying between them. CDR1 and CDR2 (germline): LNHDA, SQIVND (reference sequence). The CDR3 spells CASSIDLPQGGYTF. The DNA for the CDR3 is TGTGCCAGTAGTATCGACCTCCCCCAGGGCGGCTACACCTTC.

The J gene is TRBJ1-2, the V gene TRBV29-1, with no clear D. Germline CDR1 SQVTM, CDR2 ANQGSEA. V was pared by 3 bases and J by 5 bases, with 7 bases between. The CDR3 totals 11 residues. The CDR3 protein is CSVDGVYGYTF. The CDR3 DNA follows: TGCAGCGTTGACGGGGTGTATGGCTACACCTTC.

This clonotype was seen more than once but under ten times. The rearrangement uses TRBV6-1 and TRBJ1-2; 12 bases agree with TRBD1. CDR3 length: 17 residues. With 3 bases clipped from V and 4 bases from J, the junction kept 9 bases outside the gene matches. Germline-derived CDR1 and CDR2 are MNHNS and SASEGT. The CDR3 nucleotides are TGTGCCAGCAGTGACTTTCAGGGACAGGGGGCTGGCTATGGCTACACCTTC. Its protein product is CASSDFQGQGAGYGYTF.

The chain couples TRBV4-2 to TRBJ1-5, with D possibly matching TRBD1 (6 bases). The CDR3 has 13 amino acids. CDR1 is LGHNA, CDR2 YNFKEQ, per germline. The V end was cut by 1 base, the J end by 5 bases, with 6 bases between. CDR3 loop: CASSQGGHQPQHF. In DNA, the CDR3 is TGTGCCAGCAGCCAAGGGGGGCATCAGCCCCAGCATTTT.

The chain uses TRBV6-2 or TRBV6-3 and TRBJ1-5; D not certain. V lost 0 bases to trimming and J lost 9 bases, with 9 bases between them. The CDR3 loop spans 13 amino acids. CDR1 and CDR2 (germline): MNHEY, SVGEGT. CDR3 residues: CASSYSSGRPQHF. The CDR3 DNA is TGTGCCAGCAGTTACTCGTCCGGGAGGCCCCAGCATTTT.

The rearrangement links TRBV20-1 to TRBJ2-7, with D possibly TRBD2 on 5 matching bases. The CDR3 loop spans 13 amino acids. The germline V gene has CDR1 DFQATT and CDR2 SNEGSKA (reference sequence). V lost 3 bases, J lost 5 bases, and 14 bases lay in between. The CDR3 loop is CSARRDISDEQYF. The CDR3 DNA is TGCAGTGCTAGGAGGGATATATCCGACGAGCAGTACTTC.

The CDR3 DNA sequence: TGTGCCAGCAGTCAGACAGGGGGTTGGACTGAAGCTTTCTTT. It yields the protein CASSQTGGWTEAFF. V is TRBV12-3 or TRBV12-4 and J is TRBJ1-1; TRBD1 agrees at 9 bases. J lost 5 bases, V lost 5 bases, and 6 bases had no gene match. This CDR3 region has 14 residues.

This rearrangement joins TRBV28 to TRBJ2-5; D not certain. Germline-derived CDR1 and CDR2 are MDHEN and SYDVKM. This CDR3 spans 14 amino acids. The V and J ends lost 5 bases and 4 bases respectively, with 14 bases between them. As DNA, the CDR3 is TGTGCCAGCAGTGGTCTCGGACGATTAGAGACCCAGTACTTC. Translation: CASSGLGRLETQYF.

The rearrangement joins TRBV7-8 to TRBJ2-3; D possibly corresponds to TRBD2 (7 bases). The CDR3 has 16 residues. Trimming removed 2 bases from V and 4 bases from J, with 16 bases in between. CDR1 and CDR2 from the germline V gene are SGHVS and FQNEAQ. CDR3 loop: CASSLLERGGADTQYF. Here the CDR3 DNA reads TGTGCCAGCAGCTTATTAGAAAGGGGGGGGGCAGATACGCAGTATTTT.

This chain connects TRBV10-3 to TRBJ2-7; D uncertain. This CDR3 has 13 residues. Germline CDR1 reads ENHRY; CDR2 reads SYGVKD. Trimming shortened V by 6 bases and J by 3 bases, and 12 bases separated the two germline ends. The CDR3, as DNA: TGTGCCATCAGGATGGACGGAGACTACGAGCAGTACTTC. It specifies CAIRMDGDYEQYF.

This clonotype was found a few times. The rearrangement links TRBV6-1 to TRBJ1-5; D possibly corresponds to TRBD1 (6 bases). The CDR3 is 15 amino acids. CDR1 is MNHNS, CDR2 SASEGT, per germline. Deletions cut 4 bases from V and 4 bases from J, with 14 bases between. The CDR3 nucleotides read TGTGCCAGCAGTGCCTCGACAGGTAAAAATCAGCCCCAGCATTTT. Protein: CASSASTGKNQPQHF.

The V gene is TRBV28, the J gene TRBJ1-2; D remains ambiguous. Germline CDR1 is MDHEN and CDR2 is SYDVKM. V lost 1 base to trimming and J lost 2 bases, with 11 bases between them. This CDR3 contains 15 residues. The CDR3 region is CASSLSFRINYGYTF. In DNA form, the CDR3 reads TGTGCCAGCAGTTTATCGTTCAGAATAAACTATGGCTACACCTTC.

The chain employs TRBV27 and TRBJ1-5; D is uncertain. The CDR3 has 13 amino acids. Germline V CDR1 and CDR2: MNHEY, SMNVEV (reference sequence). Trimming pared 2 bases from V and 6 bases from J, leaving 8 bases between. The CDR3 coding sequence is TGTGCCAGCAGTTTAGTTTTGGGTCAGCCCCAGCATTTT. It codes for CASSLVLGQPQHF.

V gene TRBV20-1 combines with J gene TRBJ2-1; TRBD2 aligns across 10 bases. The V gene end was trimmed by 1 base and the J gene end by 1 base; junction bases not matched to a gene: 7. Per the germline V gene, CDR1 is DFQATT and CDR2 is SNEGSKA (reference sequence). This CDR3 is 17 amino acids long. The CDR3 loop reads CSARGPAGGPSYNEQFF. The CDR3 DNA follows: TGCAGTGCTAGAGGGCCAGCGGGAGGGCCTTCCTACAATGAGCAGTTCTTC.

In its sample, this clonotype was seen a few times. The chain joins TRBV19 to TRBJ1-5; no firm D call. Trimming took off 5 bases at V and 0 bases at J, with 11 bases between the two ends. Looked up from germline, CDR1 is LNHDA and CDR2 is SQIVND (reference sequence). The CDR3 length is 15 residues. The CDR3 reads CASSVVLISNQPQHF. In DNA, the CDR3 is TGTGCCAGTAGTGTGGTACTTATTAGCAATCAGCCCCAGCATTTT.

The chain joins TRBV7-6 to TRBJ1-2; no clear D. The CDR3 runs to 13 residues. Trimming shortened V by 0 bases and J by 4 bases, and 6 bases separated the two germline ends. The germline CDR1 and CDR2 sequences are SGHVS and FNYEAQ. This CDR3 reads CASSLASGYGYTF. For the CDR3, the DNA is TGTGCCAGCAGCTTAGCCTCCGGCTATGGCTACACCTTC.